A selection of T cell receptor beta chains follows, all from one sample in a study of circulating CD8 cells and anti-PD-1 response in melanoma. TCRdb itself ran the reads through MiXCR, one entry per CDR3 protein. The sample lists approximately 810 distinct CDR3 sequences, approximately 7.5% occurring once. Material: CD8+ T cells from PBMCs, obtained at baseline or after one month of anti-PD-1 therapy (not recorded which). The receptors here all came from a human donor with melanoma. Each CDR3 is given with its conserved first and last residue. The D gene is left open where the match is weak. A row's size may be missing; if present it is once, few, many or a size class.

v_gene	abundance	d_gene	j_gene	CDR3nt	CDR3aa
TRBV3-1	large	TRBD2	TRBJ2-1	TGTGCCAGCAGCCAAGGGAGTCTAGCGGGGTACAATGAGCAGTTCTTC	CASSQGSLAGYNEQFF
TRBV7-7	large	.	TRBJ2-7	TGTGCCAGCAGCCTAGGGACATCGACCTCCTACGAGCAGTACTTC	CASSLGTSTSYEQYF
TRBV19	medium-sized	.	TRBJ2-7	TGTGCCAGTAGTATCGCAGGGGACTACGAGCAGTACTTC	CASSIAGDYEQYF
TRBV28	large	TRBD1	TRBJ1-1	TGTGCCAGCACCCCTACCGTCGACAGGGACACTGAAGCTTTCTTT	CASTPTVDRDTEAFF
TRBV19	large	TRBD1	TRBJ2-7	TGTGCCAGTAGTATTACAGGGGGTATCTACGAGCAGTACTTC	CASSITGGIYEQYF
TRBV2	medium-sized	TRBD1	TRBJ1-1	TGTGCCAGCAGGTCCGGGACAGGGGGCAGGGGCACTGAAGCTTTCTTT	CASRSGTGGRGTEAFF
TRBV19	few	.	TRBJ2-1	TGTGCCAGTAGCAAAATGAATGAGCAGTTCTTC	CASSKMNEQFF
TRBV19	medium-sized	.	TRBJ2-2	TGTGCCAGTAGCCACAGGGCCGCGAACACCGGGGAGCTGTTTTTT	CASSHRAANTGELFF
TRBV7-6	.	.	TRBJ2-3	TGTGCCGGTAGTAAACCAACAGGCACAATCACAGATACGCAGTATTTT	CAGSKPTGTITDTQYF
TRBV18	medium-sized	TRBD2	TRBJ2-1	TGTGCCAGCTCTAGCGGGGGACCTGATGCTGAGCAGTTCTTC	CASSSGGPDAEQFF
TRBV6-5	medium-sized	.	TRBJ1-5	TGTGCCAGCAGTTACTCGAGAGGGGGCAATCAGCCCCAGCATTTT	CASSYSRGGNQPQHF
TRBV4-2	medium-sized	TRBD2	TRBJ2-7	TGTGCCAGCGGGCGGGGGGGGCCAGCCGAGCAGTACTTC	CASGRGGPAEQYF
TRBV5-4	medium-sized	.	TRBJ2-6	TGTGCCAGCAGCTCCGGCACCACTGGGGCCAACGTCCTGACTTTC	CASSSGTTGANVLTF
TRBV9	few	TRBD1	TRBJ1-5	TGTGCCAGCAGCCGGGACAGTAGCAATCAGCCCCAGCATTTT	CASSRDSSNQPQHF
TRBV19	medium-sized	TRBD1	TRBJ1-2	TGTGCCAGTAGTACCCGAGTCCGGGACAGAGACGGCTACACCTTC	CASSTRVRDRDGYTF
TRBV6-2/TRBV6-3	medium-sized	TRBD2	TRBJ2-3	TGTGCCAGCAGTTACTCGCCCGGGGACTACCAACTCACAGATACGCAGTATTTT	CASSYSPGDYQLTDTQYF
TRBV2	large	.	TRBJ2-7	TGTGCCAGCAGCGCTATGAACAGGGCGGACGAGCAGTACTTC	CASSAMNRADEQYF
TRBV29-1	medium-sized	.	TRBJ2-7	TGCAGCGTTGTGTACGGGCAGGAGCAGTACTTC	CSVVYGQEQYF
TRBV28	medium-sized	.	TRBJ1-3	TGTGCCAGCAGTCCCGCCAGCTCTGGAAACACCATATATTTT	CASSPASSGNTIYF
TRBV19	medium-sized	.	TRBJ2-5	TGTGCCAGTGGTGGACACATCGGCAGGGCCCAGTACTTC	CASGGHIGRAQYF
TRBV23-1	medium-sized	.	TRBJ2-7	TGCGCCAGCAGTCAATGGGGGAGTCGCCCCTACGAGCAGTACTTC	CASSQWGSRPYEQYF
TRBV19	few	.	TRBJ2-1	TGTGCCAGTAGCGGGGGGCAGGTAAATGAGCAGTTCTTC	CASSGGQVNEQFF
TRBV4-1	medium-sized	.	TRBJ2-2	TGCGCCAGCAGCCTCCGCACCGGGGAGCTGTTTTTT	CASSLRTGELFF
TRBV7-2	medium-sized	TRBD2	TRBJ2-2	TGTGCCAGCAGCTTAGGGCTAGCGGGGGGCGACACCGGGGAGCTGTTTTTT	CASSLGLAGGDTGELFF
TRBV28	medium-sized	.	TRBJ1-2	TGTGCCAGCAGTTTCTCCCGTTCGGGCTACTATGGCTACACCTTC	CASSFSRSGYYGYTF
TRBV7-9	medium-sized	TRBD1	TRBJ2-7	TGTGCCAGCAGCCCCGACAGGGGGTCCCTCTCCTACGAGCAGTACTTC	CASSPDRGSLSYEQYF
TRBV5-1	large	.	TRBJ2-1	TGCGCCAGCAGCTTGGAAGTGGCCGGATCTTACGATGAGCAGTTCTTC	CASSLEVAGSYDEQFF
TRBV11-2	medium-sized	.	TRBJ2-3	TGTGCCAGCAGCTCATCCGGAGAAAGGCAGTATTTT	CASSSSGERQYF
TRBV19	large	.	TRBJ1-5	TGTGCCAGTAGTTTCCGCCAGCTGGATCAGCCCCAGCATTTT	CASSFRQLDQPQHF
TRBV4-1	medium-sized	.	TRBJ2-5	TGCGCCAGCAGCCAAGACCGGACTTTTCAAGAGACCCAGTACTTC	CASSQDRTFQETQYF
TRBV19	large	.	TRBJ2-7	TGTGCCAGTAGTATAGATCTATTCGACAGAGGCGAGCAGTACTTC	CASSIDLFDRGEQYF
TRBV19	large	TRBD2	TRBJ2-1	TGTGCCAGTAGTATAGATAGCGGGGGGCCATACAATGAGCAGTTCTTC	CASSIDSGGPYNEQFF
TRBV20-1	medium-sized	.	TRBJ1-2	TGCAGTGCTACCGCGGACGTAACGGGGGGCTACACCTTC	CSATADVTGGYTF
TRBV7-9	few	TRBD1	TRBJ1-6	TGTGCCAGCAGCCCACCGACAGGGGGTAATTCACCCCTCCACTTT	CASSPPTGGNSPLHF
TRBV28	medium-sized	.	TRBJ2-7	TGTGCCAGCAGTTTCCGGGACTGGCTCTACGAGCAGTACTTC	CASSFRDWLYEQYF
TRBV12-3/TRBV12-4	medium-sized	TRBD2	TRBJ2-3	TGTGCCAGCAGTTCGCCGGGACTAGCGGGGGAGACCACAGATACGCAGTATTTT	CASSSPGLAGETTDTQYF
TRBV9	medium-sized	.	TRBJ2-3	TGTGCCAGCAGCGTAGGCCAGGGATATTCCGATACGCAGTATTTT	CASSVGQGYSDTQYF
TRBV15	medium-sized	TRBD2	TRBJ2-1	TGTGCCACCAGCACCCCTCGGCTAGCGGATGAGCAGTTCTTC	CATSTPRLADEQFF
TRBV30	few	.	TRBJ2-5	TGTGCCTGGAGGGATGGGCGTGGGACCCAGTACTTC	CAWRDGRGTQYF
TRBV4-2	medium-sized	.	TRBJ2-3	TGTGCCAGCAGCCAGACCGTGGGAGAGGCAGATACGCAGTATTTT	CASSQTVGEADTQYF
TRBV11-2	large	TRBD1	TRBJ2-7	TGTGCCAGCAGGGGAAAACAGGGGATTTTCGCCTACGAGCAGTACTTC	CASRGKQGIFAYEQYF
TRBV7-2	large	.	TRBJ2-5	TGTGCCAGCAGCTTAGCGCTGGCGGCCCCAGGGACCCAGTACTTC	CASSLALAAPGTQYF
TRBV19	large	.	TRBJ2-7	TGTGCCAGTTCCCGGGACACCGACTACGAGCAGTACTTC	CASSRDTDYEQYF
TRBV24-1	large	TRBD1	TRBJ2-7	TGTGCCACCAGCCTACAGGGGAGCCACGAGCAGTACTTC	CATSLQGSHEQYF
TRBV5-6	large	.	TRBJ2-7	TGTGCCAGCAGCTTGGACCGTATTGGGGGGCAGTACTTC	CASSLDRIGGQYF
TRBV29-1	medium-sized	TRBD1	TRBJ2-1	TGCAGCGCCCTCCGGGACAGGGGGCAGAATGAGCAGTTCTTC	CSALRDRGQNEQFF
TRBV4-1	medium-sized	.	TRBJ2-3	TGCGCCAGCAGCCCTTTTGCGGGGACCACAGATACGCAGTATTTT	CASSPFAGTTDTQYF
TRBV19	medium-sized	.	TRBJ1-1	TGTGCCAGTAGACATCAGGGGTTGGACACTGAAGCTTTCTTT	CASRHQGLDTEAFF
TRBV5-5	medium-sized	.	TRBJ1-3	TGTGCCAGCAGCTTGACGGCCTCTGGAAACACCATATATTTT	CASSLTASGNTIYF
TRBV27	medium-sized	TRBD2	TRBJ2-1	TGTGCCAGCAGTCTACTGGGAGGGGAGCAGTTCTTC	CASSLLGGEQFF
TRBV29-1	medium-sized	.	TRBJ1-2	TGCAGCGTTGAAGGGGCGACAGCTGGCGCGAGAGAGGGCTACACCTTC	CSVEGATAGAREGYTF
TRBV19	medium-sized	.	TRBJ1-6	TGTGCCAGTAGTATAAAGGGTTACGGATCACCCCTCCACTTT	CASSIKGYGSPLHF